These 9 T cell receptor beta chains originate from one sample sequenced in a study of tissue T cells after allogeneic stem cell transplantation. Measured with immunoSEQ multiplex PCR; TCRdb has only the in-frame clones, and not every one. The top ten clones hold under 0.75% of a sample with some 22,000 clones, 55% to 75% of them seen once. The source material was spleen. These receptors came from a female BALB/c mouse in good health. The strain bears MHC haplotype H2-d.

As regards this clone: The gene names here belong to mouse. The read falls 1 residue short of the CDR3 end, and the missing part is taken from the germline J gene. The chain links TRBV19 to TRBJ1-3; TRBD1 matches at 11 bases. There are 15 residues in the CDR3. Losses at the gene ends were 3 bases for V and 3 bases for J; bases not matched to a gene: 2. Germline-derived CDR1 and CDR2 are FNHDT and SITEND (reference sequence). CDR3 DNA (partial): TGTGCCAGCAGTAGGACAGGGGGCAATGGAAATACGCTCTAT. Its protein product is CASSRTGGNGNTLY. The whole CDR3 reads CASSRTGGNGNTLYF.

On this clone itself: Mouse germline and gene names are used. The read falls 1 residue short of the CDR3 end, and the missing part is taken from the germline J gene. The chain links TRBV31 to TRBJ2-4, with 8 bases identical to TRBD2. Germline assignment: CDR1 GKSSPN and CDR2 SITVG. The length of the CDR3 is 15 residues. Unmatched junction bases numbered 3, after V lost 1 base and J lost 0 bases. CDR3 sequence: CAWSRGGASQNTLYF. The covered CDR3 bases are TGTGCCTGGAGTCGGGGGGGCGCAAGTCAAAACACCTTGTAC. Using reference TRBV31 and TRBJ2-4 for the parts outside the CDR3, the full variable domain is AQTIHQWPVAEIKAVGSPLSLGCTIKGKSSPNLYWYWQATGGTLQQLFYSITVGQVESVVQLNLSASRPKDDQFILSTEKLLLSHSGFYLCAWSRGGASQNTLYFGAGTRLSVL.

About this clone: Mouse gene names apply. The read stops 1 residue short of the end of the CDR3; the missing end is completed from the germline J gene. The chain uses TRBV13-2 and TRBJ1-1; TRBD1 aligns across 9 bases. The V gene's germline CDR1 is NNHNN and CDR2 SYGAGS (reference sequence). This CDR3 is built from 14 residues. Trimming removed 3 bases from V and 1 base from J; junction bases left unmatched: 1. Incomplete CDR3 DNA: TGTGCCAGCGGTGGGGGACAGGGGAACACAGAAGTCTTC. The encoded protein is CASGGGQGNTEVF. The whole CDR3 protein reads CASGGGQGNTEVFF.

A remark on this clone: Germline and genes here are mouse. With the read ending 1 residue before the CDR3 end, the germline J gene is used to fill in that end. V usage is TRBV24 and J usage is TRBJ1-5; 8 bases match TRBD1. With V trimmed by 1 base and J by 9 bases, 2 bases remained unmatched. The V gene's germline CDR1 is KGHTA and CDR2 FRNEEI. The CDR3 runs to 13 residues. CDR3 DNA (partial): TGTGCCAGCAGTCTGTCAGGACAGGGGGCTCCGCTT. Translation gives CASSLSGQGAPL. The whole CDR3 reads CASSLSGQGAPLF.

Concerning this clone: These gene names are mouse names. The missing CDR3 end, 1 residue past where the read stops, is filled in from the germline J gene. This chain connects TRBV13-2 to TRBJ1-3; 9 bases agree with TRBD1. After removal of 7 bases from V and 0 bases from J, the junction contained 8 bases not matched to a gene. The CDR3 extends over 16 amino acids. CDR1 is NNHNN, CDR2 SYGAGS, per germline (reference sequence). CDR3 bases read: TGTGCCAGCAGTACCGGGACAGGGAATTCTGGAAATACGCTCTAT. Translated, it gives CASSTGTGNSGNTLY. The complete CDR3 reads CASSTGTGNSGNTLYF.

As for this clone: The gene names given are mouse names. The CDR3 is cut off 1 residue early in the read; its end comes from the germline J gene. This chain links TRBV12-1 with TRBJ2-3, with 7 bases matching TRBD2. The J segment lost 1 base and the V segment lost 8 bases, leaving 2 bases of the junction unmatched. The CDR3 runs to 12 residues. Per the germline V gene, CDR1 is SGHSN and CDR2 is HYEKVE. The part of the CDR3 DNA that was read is TGTGCCACGGGGGGGGGTGCAGAAACGCTGTAT. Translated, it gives CATGGGAETLY. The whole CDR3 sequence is CATGGGAETLYF.

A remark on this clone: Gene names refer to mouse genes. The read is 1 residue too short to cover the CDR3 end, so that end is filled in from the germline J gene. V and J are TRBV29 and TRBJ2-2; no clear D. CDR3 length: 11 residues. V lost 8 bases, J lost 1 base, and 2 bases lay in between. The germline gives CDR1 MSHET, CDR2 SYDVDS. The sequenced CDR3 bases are TGTGCTAGCCAAAACACCGGGCAGCTCTAC. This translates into CASQNTGQLY. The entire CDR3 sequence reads CASQNTGQLYF.

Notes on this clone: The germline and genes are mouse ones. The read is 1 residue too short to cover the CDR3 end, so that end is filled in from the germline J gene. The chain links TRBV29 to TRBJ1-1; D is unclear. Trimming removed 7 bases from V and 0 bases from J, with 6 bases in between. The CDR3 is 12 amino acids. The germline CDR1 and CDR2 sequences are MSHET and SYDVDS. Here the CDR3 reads CASNSANTEVFF. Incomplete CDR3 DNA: TGTGCTAGCAACAGTGCAAACACAGAAGTCTTC.

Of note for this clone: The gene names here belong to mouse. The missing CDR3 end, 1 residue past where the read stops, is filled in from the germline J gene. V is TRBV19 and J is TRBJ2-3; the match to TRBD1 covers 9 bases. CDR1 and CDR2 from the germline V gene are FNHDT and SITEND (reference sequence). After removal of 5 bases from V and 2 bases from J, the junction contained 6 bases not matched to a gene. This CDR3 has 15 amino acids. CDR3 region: CASRTGGALAETLYF. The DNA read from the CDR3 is TGTGCCAGCAGAACAGGGGGCGCCCTTGCAGAAACGCTGTAT.